This note documents a single T cell receptor (beta chain) sequence. Compared with germline, one end of the junction differs, possibly owing to a read error. In the authors' methods: Amplified reference gene primers provided the basis for estimating nucleated cell counts. Libraries were prepared by immunoSEQ multiplex PCR; TCRdb keeps only in-frame clonotypes and omits some of them. V, J and clone size reflect that table, while D and trimming were determined from the DNA. The data hold around 260,000 clones, with 70% to 90% observed a single time. This sample was included in a study of blood T cell repertoires in COVID-19. Whole-study context: PBMCs, B-cell-depleted T cells, or T cells provided the cDNA or gDNA that made up the material.

Germline CDR1 and CDR2: SGDLS and YYNGEE. This CDR3 is 10 amino acids long. V gene TRBV9 combines with J gene TRBJ2-3; a weak D match, TRBD2 (6 bases). The specimen sequenced was peripheral blood. The TCR comes from a man younger than 35 with active or convalescent COVID-19. For the CDR3, the DNA is TGTGCCAGCAGCGTTGGAGGAGGGTGTTTT. Translation gives CASSVGGGCF.